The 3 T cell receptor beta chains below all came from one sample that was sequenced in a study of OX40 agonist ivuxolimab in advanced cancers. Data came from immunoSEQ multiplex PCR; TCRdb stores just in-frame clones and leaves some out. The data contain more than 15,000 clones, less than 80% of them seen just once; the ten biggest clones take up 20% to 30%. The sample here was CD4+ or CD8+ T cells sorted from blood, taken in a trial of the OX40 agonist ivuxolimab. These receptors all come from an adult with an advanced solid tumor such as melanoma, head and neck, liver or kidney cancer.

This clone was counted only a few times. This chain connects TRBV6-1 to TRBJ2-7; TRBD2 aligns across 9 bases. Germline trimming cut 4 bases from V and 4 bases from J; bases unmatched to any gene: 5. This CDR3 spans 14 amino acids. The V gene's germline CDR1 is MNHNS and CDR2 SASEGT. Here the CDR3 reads CASSVSGSGYEQYF. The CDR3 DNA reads TGTGCCAGCAGTGTTAGCGGGAGCGGGTACGAGCAGTACTTC.

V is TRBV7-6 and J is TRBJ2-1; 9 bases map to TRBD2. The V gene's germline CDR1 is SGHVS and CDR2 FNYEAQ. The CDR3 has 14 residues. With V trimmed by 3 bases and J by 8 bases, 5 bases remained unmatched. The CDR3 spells CASSLREGAHEQFF. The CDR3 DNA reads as TGTGCCAGCAGCTTGCGGGAGGGAGCTCATGAGCAGTTCTTC. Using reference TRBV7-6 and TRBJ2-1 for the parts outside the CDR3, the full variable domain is GAGVSQSPRYKVTKRGQDVALRCDPISGHVSLYWYRQALGQGPEFLTYFNYEAQQDKSGLPNDRFSAERPEGSISTLTIQRTEQRDSAMYRCASSLREGAHEQFFGPGTRLTVL.

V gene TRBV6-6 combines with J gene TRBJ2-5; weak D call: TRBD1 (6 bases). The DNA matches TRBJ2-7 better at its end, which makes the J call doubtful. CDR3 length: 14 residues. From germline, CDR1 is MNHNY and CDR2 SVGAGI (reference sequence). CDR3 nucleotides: TGTGCCAGCAGCCGACAGGCGGATCCCTACGAGCAGTACTTC. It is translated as CASSRQADPYEQYF.